The 22 T cell receptor beta chains presented below share a single source sample, sequenced in a study of T-cell reconstitution after alpha-beta-depleted transplantation in children. Unique molecular identifiers were built into the TCRbeta library. TCRdb reanalysed the PCR reads using MiXCR and keeps one entry per CDR3 protein. Counted here are hundreds of thousands of distinct CDR3 sequences, over 10% occurring once; the ten biggest clones make up roughly 0.84%. Here the sequenced sample was PBMCs, taken before TCRalphabeta/CD19-depleted stem cell transplant. The receptors were gathered from a girl aged 2 to 10 with congenital amegakaryocytic thrombocytopenia, due to receive a stem cell transplant.

In the case of this clonotype: A much bigger clone sits one base away, suggesting this may be a read error. The V gene is TRBV20-1, the J gene TRBJ2-6, with no clear D. CDR3 length: 14 residues. CDR1 is DFQATT, CDR2 SNEGSKA, per germline (reference sequence). The CDR3 spells CSARGLGGVNVLTF. The CDR3 DNA sequence: TGCAGTGCTAGAGGATTGGGTGGGGTCAACGTCCTGACTTTC.

This clonotype was seen repeatedly, ten times or more. The chain joins TRBV20-1 to TRBJ2-3, with 11 bases that match TRBD2. V trimming: 3 bases; J trimming: 6 bases; junction bases outside the gene matches: 8. Germline V gene lookup returns CDR1 DFQATT and CDR2 SNEGSKA (reference sequence). CDR3 length equals 15 residues. CDR3 sequence (DNA): TGCAGTGCTAGCCCGACTAGCGGGGCCGCGGATACGCAGTATTTT. This encodes CSASPTSGAADTQYF.

This chain uses TRBV20-1 with TRBJ2-5; D is possibly TRBD1 or TRBD2 (7 bases each). Germline V CDR1 and CDR2: DFQATT, SNEGSKA (reference sequence). The CDR3 extends over 14 amino acids. CDR3 bases: TGCAGCCAGGGGGGAGGGGCCCTACAAGAGACCCAGTACTTC. This translates into CSQGGGALQETQYF.

Points on this clonotype: One junction end disagrees with the germline gene, perhaps due to a read error. The chain recombines TRBV12-3 or TRBV12-4 with TRBJ2-1; 7 nucleotides align to TRBD2. This CDR3 has 18 residues. In DNA, the CDR3 is TGTGCCAGCAGTTTTCCAGCGGGGTGGAGGAGCTCCTACAAGGAGCAGTTCTTC. Translating it yields CASSFPAGWRSSYKEQFF.

Many counts were recorded for this clonotype. This chain connects TRBV14 to TRBJ1-1; D is uncertain. Germline V gives CDR1 SGHDN, CDR2 FVKESK. CDR3 size: 13 residues. Trimming stripped 1 base from V and 6 bases from J, with 9 bases between. For the CDR3, the DNA is TGTGCCAGCAGCCAAGTTCAGTTCGCTGAAGCTTTCTTT. Its translation is CASSQVQFAEAFF. Full variable domain (rest looked up from reference TRBV14 and TRBJ1-1): EAGVTQFPSHSVIEKGQTVTLRCDPISGHDNLYWYRRVMGKEIKFLLHFVKESKQDESGMPNNRFLAERTGGTYSTLKVQPAELEDSGVYFCASSQVQFAEAFFGQGTRLTVV.

Many counts were recorded for this clonotype. The V and J genes are TRBV7-2 and TRBJ2-6, with 7 bases aligning to TRBD1. CDR1 and CDR2 from the germline V gene are SGHTA and FQGNSA. This CDR3 is built from 17 residues. V was clipped by 2 bases and J by 2 bases; unmatched bases: 6. CDR3 amino acids: CASSLRPTGAGANVLTF. DNA for the CDR3: TGTGCCAGCAGCTTAAGGCCCACAGGGGCTGGGGCCAACGTCCTGACTTTC.

This rearrangement joins TRBV20-1 to TRBJ1-4; a weak D match, TRBD1 (5 bases). There are 16 residues in the CDR3. Germline assignment: CDR1 DFQATT and CDR2 SNEGSKA (reference sequence). The V gene lost 3 bases and the J gene lost 2 bases, with 16 bases spanning the gap. The CDR3 loop is CSASGSGPSTNEKLFF. Written as DNA, the CDR3 is TGCAGTGCTAGTGGCTCAGGGCCTTCGACTAATGAAAAACTGTTTTTT.

This clonotype was recorded a few times. The rearrangement joins TRBV5-1 to TRBJ2-7; D is undetermined. The CDR3 totals 15 residues. V was clipped by 0 bases and J by 3 bases, with 13 bases between them. CDR1 SGHRS and CDR2 YFSETQ come from the germline V gene. For the CDR3, the DNA is TGCGCCAGCAGCTTGGAAGGCGGTGGGCTCTACGAGCAGTACTTC. Its protein product is CASSLEGGGLYEQYF.

This clonotype was picked up many times. The V and J genes are TRBV6-1 and TRBJ2-1; D unclear. CDR1 MNHNS and CDR2 SASEGT come from the germline V gene. Trimming shortened V by 5 bases and J by 2 bases, and 7 bases separated the two germline ends. This CDR3 has 13 residues. The CDR3: CASSRTPYNEQFF. Written as DNA, the CDR3 is TGTGCCAGCAGTCGGACCCCCTACAATGAGCAGTTCTTC.

This clonotype was detected ten times or more. The V gene is TRBV10-2, the J gene TRBJ2-7; D is possibly TRBD2 (5 bases). With 10 bases removed from V and 4 bases from J, the gap between germline ends came to 20 bases. Germline V CDR1 and CDR2: WSHSY, SAAADI. There are 14 residues in the CDR3. CDR3 residues: CATARGAAWYEQYF. CDR3 in DNA: TGCGCCACCGCTCGGGGTGCCGCCTGGTACGAGCAGTACTTC.

This clonotype was detected only a few times. J is TRBJ2-3 and V is TRBV7-9, with 11 bases aligning to TRBD2. Germline V gene lookup returns CDR1 SEHNR and CDR2 FQNEAQ (reference sequence). V lost 5 bases to trimming and J lost 5 bases; unmatched junction nucleotides: 3. This CDR3 region has 14 residues. CDR3 region: CASSELAGEDTQYF. The DNA for the CDR3 is TGTGCCAGCAGCGAACTAGCGGGAGAAGATACGCAGTATTTT.

This clonotype was recorded a few times. The CDR3 DNA reads as TGTGCCTGGGAGACCGGGGGAGTCAGCGGCACAGATACGCAGTATTTT. Residues: CAWETGGVSGTDTQYF. The V call is TRBV30, the J call TRBJ2-3; D may be TRBD2 (6 bases). The V end was cut by 5 bases, the J end by 1 base, with 19 bases between. CDR1 and CDR2 (germline): GTSNPN, SVGIG (reference sequence). This CDR3 spans 16 amino acids.

Many counts were recorded for this clonotype. The V gene is TRBV20-1, the J gene TRBJ2-5; D may be TRBD1 (5 bases). CDR3 size: 16 residues. In germline, CDR1 is DFQATT, CDR2 SNEGSKA (reference sequence). The V and J ends lost 2 bases and 0 bases respectively, with 16 bases between them. The CDR3 DNA follows: TGCAGTGCTAGAAGGATCGCTGGGGCTGACCAAGAGACCCAGTACTTC. Protein: CSARRIAGADQETQYF.

V is TRBV7-3 and J is TRBJ2-2; TRBD1 matches at 8 bases. The germline gives CDR1 SGHTA, CDR2 FQGTGA. The CDR3 has 18 residues. V trimming: 4 bases; J trimming: 1 base; junction bases outside the gene matches: 11. The CDR3 loop is CASSSSMNRGRNTGELFF. CDR3 coding DNA: TGTGCCAGCAGCTCAAGCATGAACAGGGGGAGGAACACCGGGGAGCTGTTTTTT.

The V call is TRBV14, the J call TRBJ1-1; weak D call: TRBD1 (5 bases). The CDR3 loop spans 16 amino acids. Trimming left V 0 bases short and J 4 bases short, with 15 bases between. Germline V gene sequence: CDR1 SGHDN, CDR2 FVKESK. CDR3 sequence reads: CASSQDLTWGGTEAFF. The CDR3 nucleotides are TGTGCCAGCAGCCAAGATCTTACTTGGGGGGGCACTGAAGCTTTCTTT.

This clonotype occurred many times. V gene TRBV10-3 combines with J gene TRBJ2-1; 7 positions match TRBD2. V trimming: 4 bases; J trimming: 6 bases; junction bases outside the gene matches: 3. Germline V CDR1 and CDR2: ENHRY, SYGVKD. This CDR3 is built from 13 residues. CDR3 in amino acids: CAISVTSVNEQFF. DNA for the CDR3: TGTGCCATCAGTGTTACTAGCGTCAATGAGCAGTTCTTC.

V is TRBV5-1 and J is TRBJ2-7, with D tentatively TRBD2 (6 bases). With 0 bases removed from V and 3 bases from J, the gap between germline ends came to 16 bases. This CDR3 has 16 amino acids. Germline-derived CDR1 and CDR2 are SGHRS and YFSETQ. The CDR3 DNA reads as TGCGCCAGCAGCTTGGGGGGAATGGCGGGAAGCTACGAGCAGTACTTC. The encoded protein is CASSLGGMAGSYEQYF. The whole variable domain, remainder taken from reference TRBV5-1 and TRBJ2-7, is KAGVTQTPRYLIKTRGQQVTLSCSPISGHRSVSWYQQTPGQGLQFLFEYFSETQRNKGNFPGRFSGRQFSNSRSEMNVSTLELGDSALYLCASSLGGMAGSYEQYFGPGTRLTVT.

This clonotype was observed a handful of times. The CDR3 here is CSAIYLRGKAYEQYF. In nucleotides, the CDR3 is TGCAGTGCTATTTATTTGCGCGGAAAAGCCTACGAGCAGTACTTC. The chain carries TRBV20-1 and TRBJ2-7; unclear D gene. Germline values: CDR1 DFQATT, CDR2 SNEGSKA (reference sequence). CDR3 size: 15 residues. V gave up 4 bases and J gave up 2 bases, with 18 bases separating them.

In this sample, this clonotype turned up many times. V gene TRBV5-1 combines with J gene TRBJ2-5; D ambiguous. This CDR3 has 12 residues. Trimming stripped 3 bases from V and 5 bases from J, with 8 bases between. The germline V gene has CDR1 SGHRS and CDR2 YFSETQ. This chain's CDR3 is CASSSEIETQYF. The CDR3 DNA follows: TGCGCCAGCAGCTCGGAGATCGAGACCCAGTACTTC. Drawing the rest from reference TRBV5-1 and TRBJ2-5, the complete variable domain is KAGVTQTPRYLIKTRGQQVTLSCSPISGHRSVSWYQQTPGQGLQFLFEYFSETQRNKGNFPGRFSGRQFSNSRSEMNVSTLELGDSALYLCASSSEIETQYFGPGTRLLVL.

The sample holds many counts of this clonotype. This chain joins TRBV7-9 and TRBJ2-7; maybe TRBD2 (6 bases). Germline V gives CDR1 SEHNR, CDR2 FQNEAQ (reference sequence). This CDR3 has 15 residues. V shed 5 bases and J shed 1 base, with 15 bases lying between them. CDR3 protein: CASSRGDLVSYEQYF. CDR3 coding DNA: TGTGCCAGCAGCCGCGGGGACCTAGTTTCCTACGAGCAGTACTTC.

The gene calls are TRBV7-2 and TRBJ2-1; D is possibly TRBD1 (6 bases). Trimming took 1 base from V and 7 from J, leaving 11 bases between them. This CDR3 is 14 amino acids long. The V gene's germline CDR1 is SGHTA and CDR2 FQGNSA. This CDR3 reads CASSLGVGANEQFF. The CDR3 DNA follows: TGTGCCAGCAGCTTAGGCGTGGGGGCGAATGAGCAGTTCTTC.

This clonotype appeared a few times. The chain carries TRBV2 and TRBJ2-7; a weak D match, TRBD1 (5 bases). The CDR3 has 12 amino acids. CDR1 and CDR2 from the germline V gene are SNHLY and FYNNEI. V was clipped by 7 bases and J by 0 bases, with 7 bases between them. The CDR3 region has the DNA TGTGCCAGCAAGGACAACTCCTACGAGCAGTACTTC. Encoded protein: CASKDNSYEQYF.